This T cell receptor (beta chain) was obtained from a study of blood T cell repertoires in COVID-19. Study-wide background: COVID-19 samples, acute and convalescent, were from the United States, Italy and Spain. Sample material is recorded as cDNA or gDNA derived from T cells, B-cell-depleted T cells, or PBMCs.

The CDR3 has 15 residues. Per the germline V gene, CDR1 is SGHTA and CDR2 is FQGNSA. Trimming pared 5 bases from V and 0 bases from J, leaving 10 bases between. The study assigned cohorts using participant-reported clinical history. The repertoire was sequenced with immunoSEQ multiplex PCR; TCRdb's copy has only in-frame clones and lacks some. The sample consists of roughly 220,000 clones, about nine tenths of them appearing once. The material sequenced was PBMCs or T cells enriched from blood (not recorded which). V gene TRBV7-2 combines with J gene TRBJ1-4, with D possibly matching TRBD1 (5 bases). The sequence was collected from a woman in her thirties or forties with acute COVID-19. DNA for the CDR3: TGTGCCAGCAGCGGGGGGTCTGCAACTAATGAAAAACTGTTTTTT. Protein sequence: CASSGGSATNEKLFF.